Listed below are T cell receptor beta chains from one sample, sequenced in a study of cytomegalovirus exposure and HLA in healthy donors. Produced via immunoSEQ multiplex PCR; TCRdb's table is partial and in-frame only. The repertoire holds about 110,000 clones, 73% seen once, with under 9.5% in the top ten. Sample: PBMCs. Receptors were obtained from a man aged 40-50 years in good health and CMV-seronegative. CDR3s include the opening cysteine and the closing phenylalanine or tryptophan. Fields, in order: V gene, J gene, D gene, clone size, CDR3 DNA, CDR3 protein. A D gene is named only where the DNA matches it firmly. The size field is filled for only some rows; it gives once, few, many or a size class.

V gene: TRBV4-2; J gene: TRBJ2-3; D gene: TRBD2; clone size: -; CDR3 DNA: TGTGCCAGCAGCCAAGCCAGCGGGGCAGATACGCAGTATTTT; CDR3 protein: CASSQASGADTQYF
V gene: TRBV7-9; J gene: TRBJ1-5; D gene: -; clone size: -; CDR3 DNA: TGTGCCAGCAGCTCCGCGTGGGAGGCTGGGCTGAATCAGCCCCAGCATTTT; CDR3 protein: CASSSAWEAGLNQPQHF
V gene: TRBV11-3; J gene: TRBJ2-1; D gene: TRBD2; clone size: -; CDR3 DNA: TGTGCCAGCAGCCCGAGTCGGACTAGCCTCAATGAGCAGTTCTTC; CDR3 protein: CASSPSRTSLNEQFF
V gene: TRBV10-3; J gene: TRBJ2-7; D gene: -; clone size: -; CDR3 DNA: TGTGCCATCAGTGAGTACACGATGTATTACGAGCAGTACTTC; CDR3 protein: CAISEYTMYYEQYF
V gene: TRBV4-3; J gene: TRBJ1-3; D gene: -; clone size: -; CDR3 DNA: TGCGCCAGCAGCCAAGATCAACCGAGGGACACCATATATTTT; CDR3 protein: CASSQDQPRDTIYF
V gene: TRBV6-5; J gene: TRBJ2-1; D gene: -; clone size: -; CDR3 DNA: TGTGCCAGCAGTTACTCGAGCGCAGATTCCTACAATGAGCAGTTCTTC; CDR3 protein: CASSYSSADSYNEQFF
V gene: TRBV13; J gene: TRBJ2-1; D gene: -; clone size: -; CDR3 DNA: TGTGCCAGCAGCTTACGGCCGGGGGACAATGAGCAGTTCTTC; CDR3 protein: CASSLRPGDNEQFF
V gene: TRBV2; J gene: TRBJ1-5; D gene: -; clone size: -; CDR3 DNA: TGTGCCAGCGGGCTGGATAGCAATCAGCCCCAGCATTTT; CDR3 protein: CASGLDSNQPQHF
V gene: TRBV4-1; J gene: TRBJ1-5; D gene: -; clone size: many; CDR3 DNA: TGCGCCAGCAGCCAAGATCAGGGGAGCAATCAGCCCCAGCATTTT; CDR3 protein: CASSQDQGSNQPQHF
V gene: TRBV6-1; J gene: TRBJ2-7; D gene: TRBD2; clone size: -; CDR3 DNA: TGTGCCAGCAGTGAAAGGAGTAGCGGGGCCTTCTTCTACGAGCAGTACTTC; CDR3 protein: CASSERSSGAFFYEQYF
V gene: TRBV7-9; J gene: TRBJ2-7; D gene: TRBD2; clone size: few; CDR3 DNA: TGTGCCAGCAGCTTAGTTCAGCGGGGCGAGCAGTACTTC; CDR3 protein: CASSLVQRGEQYF
V gene: TRBV6-4; J gene: TRBJ1-1; D gene: -; clone size: once; CDR3 DNA: TGTGCCAGCAGTGAAAAGGCACCGAGGGAAGCTTTCTTT; CDR3 protein: CASSEKAPREAFF
V gene: TRBV28; J gene: TRBJ1-2; D gene: -; clone size: once; CDR3 DNA: TGTGCCAGCAGTGGAGGGGTCTCCTATGGCTACACCTTC; CDR3 protein: CASSGGVSYGYTF
V gene: TRBV5-6; J gene: TRBJ2-2; D gene: TRBD1; clone size: -; CDR3 DNA: TGTGCCACCAAACGACGGTTCAGAGGGGGCCTGAACACCGGGGAGCTGTTTTTT; CDR3 protein: CATKRRFRGGLNTGELFF
V gene: TRBV7-2; J gene: TRBJ1-2; D gene: -; clone size: -; CDR3 DNA: TGTGCCAGCACCCTTAACCGACAATATGGCTACACCTTC; CDR3 protein: CASTLNRQYGYTF
V gene: TRBV9; J gene: TRBJ2-7; D gene: TRBD1; clone size: -; CDR3 DNA: TGTGCCAGCAGCGTACTCCCCTCGGGACAGGGCGGCGAGCAGTACTTC; CDR3 protein: CASSVLPSGQGGEQYF
V gene: TRBV21-1; J gene: TRBJ1-5; D gene: -; clone size: -; CDR3 DNA: TGTGCCATCGGGGGGTTTGATCAGCCCCAGCATTTT; CDR3 protein: CAIGGFDQPQHF
V gene: TRBV18; J gene: TRBJ2-6; D gene: TRBD1; clone size: many; CDR3 DNA: TGTGCCAGCTCACGACAGGGGGCTGGGGCCAACGTCCTGACTTTC; CDR3 protein: CASSRQGAGANVLTF
V gene: TRBV7-3; J gene: TRBJ2-3; D gene: TRBD2; clone size: -; CDR3 DNA: TGTGCCAGCAGCTTCCCCAGCGGGGGGATGAGCACAGATACGCAGTATTTT; CDR3 protein: CASSFPSGGMSTDTQYF
V gene: TRBV19; J gene: TRBJ1-5; D gene: TRBD1; clone size: -; CDR3 DNA: TGTGCCAGTAGTACGAGGACAGGGATGTCCAATCAGCCCCAGCATTTT; CDR3 protein: CASSTRTGMSNQPQHF
V gene: TRBV27; J gene: TRBJ2-1; D gene: TRBD2; clone size: -; CDR3 DNA: TGTGCCAGCAGTTTAGCCTCCCCTAGCGGAGAGCAGTTCTTC; CDR3 protein: CASSLASPSGEQFF
V gene: TRBV12-5; J gene: TRBJ2-1; D gene: TRBD2; clone size: -; CDR3 DNA: TGTGCTAGTGGTTTGAGGGAACTAGCGGGCTACAATGAGCAGTTCTTC; CDR3 protein: CASGLRELAGYNEQFF
V gene: TRBV11-3; J gene: TRBJ2-2; D gene: TRBD1; clone size: -; CDR3 DNA: TGTGCCAGCAGCTTACCACCCGGGACAGGAGGGACCGGGGAGCTGTTTTTT; CDR3 protein: CASSLPPGTGGTGELFF
V gene: TRBV18; J gene: TRBJ1-6; D gene: TRBD1; clone size: -; CDR3 DNA: TGTGCCAGCTCACCACGTCCCGGGACAGGCCGCTCTAATTCACCCCTCCACTTT; CDR3 protein: CASSPRPGTGRSNSPLHF
V gene: TRBV5-5; J gene: TRBJ2-3; D gene: TRBD1; clone size: -; CDR3 DNA: TGTGCCAGCAGCCCCCGGGACAGGGTTGCAGATACGCAGTATTTT; CDR3 protein: CASSPRDRVADTQYF
V gene: TRBV5-1; J gene: TRBJ2-7; D gene: TRBD1; clone size: once; CDR3 DNA: TGCGCCAGCAGCTCATCAGGGGGCCACGAGCAGTACTTC; CDR3 protein: CASSSSGGHEQYF
V gene: TRBV5-4; J gene: TRBJ2-7; D gene: TRBD1; clone size: -; CDR3 DNA: TGTGCCAGCAGCTTAACAGGGGGCCCCCACGAGCAGTACTTC; CDR3 protein: CASSLTGGPHEQYF
V gene: TRBV14; J gene: TRBJ1-1; D gene: -; clone size: few; CDR3 DNA: TGTGCCAGCAGCCAAGGGAGGGGAGAAGCTTTCTTT; CDR3 protein: CASSQGRGEAFF
V gene: TRBV7-3; J gene: TRBJ2-6; D gene: -; clone size: -; CDR3 DNA: TGTGCCAGCAGTCGATCCTCAGGGGCTGGGGCCAACGTCCTGACTTTC; CDR3 protein: CASSRSSGAGANVLTF
V gene: TRBV4-1; J gene: TRBJ1-1; D gene: -; clone size: -; CDR3 DNA: TGCGCCAGCAGCCAAGCCCTCGGAGGACTAAACACTGAAGCTTTCTTT; CDR3 protein: CASSQALGGLNTEAFF
V gene: TRBV4-2; J gene: TRBJ1-6; D gene: -; clone size: once; CDR3 DNA: TGTGCCAGCAGCCAAGATTGGGCTACTAATTCACCCCTCCACTTT; CDR3 protein: CASSQDWATNSPLHF
V gene: TRBV7-2; J gene: TRBJ1-2; D gene: TRBD1; clone size: -; CDR3 DNA: TGTGCCAGCAGCCCCACAGGTGCAGGGGGCTATGGCTACACCTTC; CDR3 protein: CASSPTGAGGYGYTF
V gene: TRBV6-1; J gene: TRBJ1-6; D gene: -; clone size: -; CDR3 DNA: TGTGCCAGCAGTGAAGCGCAAGGGACAAATTCACCCCTCCACTTT; CDR3 protein: CASSEAQGTNSPLHF
V gene: TRBV5-1; J gene: TRBJ2-1; D gene: -; clone size: few; CDR3 DNA: TGCGCCAGCAGCTTGATCGTTGCGACAGAAATCTACAATGAGCAGTTCTTC; CDR3 protein: CASSLIVATEIYNEQFF
V gene: TRBV7-9; J gene: TRBJ2-7; D gene: TRBD1; clone size: -; CDR3 DNA: TGTGCCAGCAGCCCAGACAGGGGCTACGAGCAGTACTTC; CDR3 protein: CASSPDRGYEQYF
V gene: TRBV5-3; J gene: TRBJ1-1; D gene: -; clone size: -; CDR3 DNA: TGTGCCAGAACCCAACGTGAGATGAACACTGAAGCTTTCTTT; CDR3 protein: CARTQREMNTEAFF
V gene: TRBV6-5; J gene: TRBJ1-2; D gene: TRBD1; clone size: -; CDR3 DNA: TGTGCCAGCAGTTACAGGCAGGGGGCGTCTGGCTACACCTTC; CDR3 protein: CASSYRQGASGYTF
V gene: TRBV7-2; J gene: TRBJ2-2; D gene: -; clone size: -; CDR3 DNA: TGTGCCAGCAGCACCCTCGGGGGGCGGGACACCGGGGAGCTGTTTTTT; CDR3 protein: CASSTLGGRDTGELFF
V gene: TRBV7-6; J gene: TRBJ2-5; D gene: -; clone size: -; CDR3 DNA: TGTGCCAGCAGCTTTGGGGCAGAAGAGACCCAGTACTTC; CDR3 protein: CASSFGAEETQYF
V gene: TRBV14; J gene: TRBJ1-1; D gene: TRBD1; clone size: few; CDR3 DNA: TGTGCCAGCAGCCAACGGACAGGGGGCGTAGGACAGGCCACTGAAGCTTTCTTT; CDR3 protein: CASSQRTGGVGQATEAFF
V gene: TRBV7-2; J gene: TRBJ2-2; D gene: -; clone size: -; CDR3 DNA: TGTGCCAGCAGCTTTGGGGCGGCCGACACCGGGGAGCTGTTTTTT; CDR3 protein: CASSFGAADTGELFF
V gene: TRBV19; J gene: TRBJ1-1; D gene: TRBD1; clone size: once; CDR3 DNA: TGTGCCAGCAGGAATCGACAGGGGAAGGACACTGAAGCTTTCTTT; CDR3 protein: CASRNRQGKDTEAFF
V gene: TRBV18; J gene: TRBJ2-3; D gene: TRBD2; clone size: -; CDR3 DNA: TGTGCCAGCTCTCGGGGGGGAACAGATACGCAGTATTTT; CDR3 protein: CASSRGGTDTQYF
V gene: TRBV7-9; J gene: TRBJ2-1; D gene: -; clone size: once; CDR3 DNA: TGTGCCAGCAGCCCCCCGGGCAGGGCCCCCTACAATGAGCAGTTCTTC; CDR3 protein: CASSPPGRAPYNEQFF
V gene: TRBV7-2; J gene: TRBJ1-4; D gene: -; clone size: -; CDR3 DNA: TGTGCCAGCAGCGCAGGTTCAACTAATGAAAAACTGTTTTTT; CDR3 protein: CASSAGSTNEKLFF
V gene: TRBV19; J gene: TRBJ2-7; D gene: -; clone size: -; CDR3 DNA: TGTGCCAGTAGTATGCGGGGCTACGAGCAGTACTTC; CDR3 protein: CASSMRGYEQYF
V gene: TRBV6-6; J gene: TRBJ1-1; D gene: TRBD1; clone size: -; CDR3 DNA: TGTGCCAGCACCCAGGGGGCGCAGGTCACTGAAGCTTTCTTT; CDR3 protein: CASTQGAQVTEAFF
V gene: TRBV6-5; J gene: TRBJ1-2; D gene: -; clone size: -; CDR3 DNA: TGTGCCAGCAGGGCCCACAGGACCCCTAACTATGGCTACACCTTC; CDR3 protein: CASRAHRTPNYGYTF
V gene: TRBV7-6; J gene: TRBJ2-7; D gene: TRBD2; clone size: -; CDR3 DNA: TGTGCCAGCAGCCCTGTAGCGGGGGGGCCCCACGAGCAGTACTTC; CDR3 protein: CASSPVAGGPHEQYF
V gene: TRBV5-4; J gene: TRBJ2-7; D gene: TRBD1; clone size: -; CDR3 DNA: TGTGCCAGCAGCTTGACAGGGGGCAACGAGCAGTACTTC; CDR3 protein: CASSLTGGNEQYF
V gene: TRBV7-9; J gene: TRBJ2-2; D gene: -; clone size: -; CDR3 DNA: TGTGCCAGCAGCCCCTCCGTTCTTTTCCCCGGGGAGCTGTTTTTT; CDR3 protein: CASSPSVLFPGELFF
V gene: TRBV15; J gene: TRBJ1-2; D gene: -; clone size: -; CDR3 DNA: TGTGCCACCAGCAGAGGGGACACCTATGGCTACACCTTC; CDR3 protein: CATSRGDTYGYTF
V gene: TRBV14; J gene: TRBJ2-6; D gene: -; clone size: -; CDR3 DNA: TGTGCCAGCAGCCCGGGATTCACCAGGGCCAACGTCCTGACTTTC; CDR3 protein: CASSPGFTRANVLTF
V gene: TRBV29-1; J gene: TRBJ2-3; D gene: -; clone size: -; CDR3 DNA: TGCAGCGTTGATAGCAGGGCGGCAGATACGCAGTATTTT; CDR3 protein: CSVDSRAADTQYF
V gene: TRBV9; J gene: TRBJ1-3; D gene: -; clone size: -; CDR3 DNA: TGTGCCAGCAGGAGGGGGGGCCAAAGTGGAAACACCATATATTTT; CDR3 protein: CASRRGGQSGNTIYF